This TCR beta chain was observed in a study of early T cells in non-severe SARS-CoV-2 infection. Study background: With bulk RNA from unsorted whole blood as input, sequencing yielded unpaired chains.

The CDR3 contains 12 residues. One entry per CDR3 protein results from TCRdb running MiXCR on the 5' RACE reads. The sample holds about 49,000 distinct CDR3 sequences; more than 5.5% are singletons and the top ten take 2.5% to 3%. The chain recombines TRBV3-2 with TRBJ2-2. TRBV3-2 is a pseudogene segment. The receptor was isolated from an adult who was a healthcare worker with PCR-confirmed SARS-CoV-2 infection or an uninfected control (not recorded which). This specimen was whole blood, taken at baseline. This CDR3 is CASSHRRGELFF. CDR3 nucleotide sequence: TGTGCCAGCAGCCACAGGCGAGGGGAGCTGTTTTTT.